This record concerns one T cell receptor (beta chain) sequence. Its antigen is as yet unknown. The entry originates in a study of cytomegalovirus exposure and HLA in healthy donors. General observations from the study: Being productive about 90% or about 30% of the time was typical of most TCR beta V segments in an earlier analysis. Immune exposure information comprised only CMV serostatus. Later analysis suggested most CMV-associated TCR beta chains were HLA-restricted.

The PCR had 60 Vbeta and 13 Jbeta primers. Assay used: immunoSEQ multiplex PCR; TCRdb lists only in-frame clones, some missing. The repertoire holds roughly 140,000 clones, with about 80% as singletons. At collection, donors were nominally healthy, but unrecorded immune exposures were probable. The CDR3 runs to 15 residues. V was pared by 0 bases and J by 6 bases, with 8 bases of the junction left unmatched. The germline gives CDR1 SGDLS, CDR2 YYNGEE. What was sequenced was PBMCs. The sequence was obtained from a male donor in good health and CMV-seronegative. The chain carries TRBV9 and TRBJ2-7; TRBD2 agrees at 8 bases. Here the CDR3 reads CASSVVPAGEPEQYF. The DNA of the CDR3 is TGTGCCAGCAGCGTAGTCCCAGCGGGGGAGCCCGAGCAGTACTTC.